The 29 T cell receptor beta chains listed next were all sequenced from one sample in a study of human T cells and chemical hapten exposure. Total RNA was isolated from unfractionated whole blood. TCRdb reprocessed the 5' RACE reads via MiXCR and lists one record per CDR3 protein. The repertoire holds around 100,000 distinct CDR3 sequences, roughly 19% seen once, with around 2.7% in the top ten. Receptors originate from a human donor in good health.

This sequence joins TRBV12-3 or TRBV12-4 and TRBJ1-1; TRBD1 matches at 7 bases. The V segment lost 5 bases and the J segment 0 bases; nucleotides outside the gene matches: 6. CDR3 length equals 15 residues. CDR3 protein: CASSGWDSMNTEAFF. CDR3 coding DNA: TGTGCCAGCAGTGGATGGGACAGTATGAACACTGAAGCTTTCTTT.

The rearrangement links TRBV6-1 to TRBJ2-1, with D perhaps TRBD2 (6 bases). CDR3 length: 17 amino acids. The V end lost 2 bases, the J end lost 7 bases, and 21 bases lay between the germline ends. Per the germline V gene, CDR1 is MNHNS and CDR2 is SASEGT. The DNA of the CDR3 is TGTGCCAGCAGTGAATCGTCCTGGGGGGTACTACAGAATGAGCAGTTCTTC. Its translation is CASSESSWGVLQNEQFF.

This sequence joins TRBV27 and TRBJ1-5; D is ambiguous. Germline-derived CDR1 and CDR2 are MNHEY and SMNVEV (reference sequence). CDR3 length equals 13 residues. Trimming took off 5 bases at V and 0 bases at J, with 5 bases between the two ends. CDR3 in amino acids: CASSTDSNQPQHF. The CDR3 DNA follows: TGTGCCAGCAGTACCGATAGCAATCAGCCCCAGCATTTT.

This clonotype was picked up a small number of times. The chain links TRBV5-1 to TRBJ1-5; TRBD1 matches at 7 bases. The CDR3 spans 14 residues. The V gene end was trimmed by 5 bases and the J gene end by 8 bases; junction bases not matched to a gene: 10. Germline CDR1 and CDR2: SGHRS and YFSETQ. The CDR3 protein is CASRLTGAGEPQHF. In DNA form, the CDR3 reads TGCGCCAGCAGGCTTACAGGGGCCGGGGAGCCCCAGCATTTT.

This clonotype came up a few times. The chain recombines TRBV20-1 with TRBJ2-1, with 7 bases that match TRBD2. CDR1 DFQATT and CDR2 SNEGSKA come from the germline V gene (reference sequence). This CDR3 region has 16 residues. Losses at the gene ends were 0 bases for V and 1 base for J; bases not matched to a gene: 6. The CDR3 loop reads CSARDRDYASYNEQFF. CDR3 DNA sequence: TGCAGTGCTAGAGACCGGGACTATGCTTCCTACAATGAGCAGTTCTTC.

The rearrangement links TRBV28 to TRBJ2-6; TRBD2 might be the D (5 bases). The V gene lost 3 bases and the J gene lost 2 bases, with 11 bases spanning the gap. The length of the CDR3 is 16 residues. Looked up from germline, CDR1 is MDHEN and CDR2 is SYDVKM. The CDR3 DNA is TGTGCCAGCAGTTTCGAGGCGGAGGCTGGGGCCAACGTCCTGACTTTC. Translation: CASSFEAEAGANVLTF.

This clonotype was seen at least ten times. V gene TRBV5-1 combines with J gene TRBJ2-3, with 7 nucleotides matching TRBD1. Germline CDR1 is SGHRS and CDR2 is YFSETQ. The CDR3 length is 15 residues. Trimming at V came to 4 bases and at J to 4 bases, leaving 9 bases not matched to a gene. CDR3 region: CASSADGTAPDTQYF. As DNA, the CDR3 is TGCGCCAGCAGCGCGGACGGGACAGCCCCAGATACGCAGTATTTT.

The V gene is TRBV14, the J gene TRBJ1-2; D is uncertain. V lost 2 bases and J 2 bases, leaving 12 bases between the germline ends. This CDR3 contains 15 residues. Germline V gene sequence: CDR1 SGHDN, CDR2 FVKESK. This CDR3 reads CASSQQLHGNYGYTF. CDR3 bases: TGTGCCAGCAGCCAACAACTACACGGGAACTATGGCTACACCTTC.

The chain links TRBV30 to TRBJ1-1; D may be TRBD1 (6 bases). CDR1 and CDR2 from the germline V gene are GTSNPN and SVGIG (reference sequence). The germline V and J ends were trimmed by 3 bases and 8 bases, with 13 bases remaining between them. The CDR3 sequence is 12 residues long. The CDR3 sequence is CAWSPGGAEAFF. CDR3 DNA sequence: TGTGCCTGGAGCCCGGGGGGCGCCGAAGCTTTCTTT. Full variable domain (outside the CDR3, taken from reference TRBV30 and TRBJ1-1): SQTIHQWPATLVQPVGSPLSLECTVEGTSNPNLYWYRQAAGRGLQLLFYSVGIGQISSEVPQNLSASRPQDRQFILSSKKLLLSDSGFYLCAWSPGGAEAFFGQGTRLTVV.

The sample holds a few counts of this clonotype. This rearrangement joins TRBV6-5 to TRBJ2-5; D ambiguous. The CDR3 covers 14 residues. V shed 10 bases and J shed 1 base, with 16 bases lying between them. Germline V gene lookup returns CDR1 MNHEY and CDR2 SVGAGI. CDR3 sequence (DNA): TGTGCCACCCTGAAAACGGGTCCCCAAGAGACCCAGTACTTC. It translates to CATLKTGPQETQYF.

This clonotype was detected only a few times. The CDR3 DNA is TGTGCCAGCAGCTTAGGGCACAGGGTCCAAGAGACCCAGTACTTC. Translated: CASSLGHRVQETQYF. J is TRBJ2-5 and V is TRBV7-9; D may be TRBD1 (6 bases). The CDR3 sequence is 15 residues long. Trimming removed 1 base at V and 1 base at J, with 10 bases between. Germline loops: CDR1 SEHNR, CDR2 FQNEAQ (reference sequence).

The rearrangement joins TRBV21-1 to TRBJ2-7. TRBV21-1 is a pseudogene locus. This CDR3 is built from 11 residues. The CDR3 nucleotides read TGTGCCAGCCGGACGGTGGACGAGCAGTACTTC. This sequence encodes CASRTVDEQYF.

This clonotype was seen at least ten times. V gene TRBV12-3 or TRBV12-4 combines with J gene TRBJ1-6; 9 nucleotides agree with TRBD1. CDR3 length: 14 residues. Trimming at V came to 3 bases and at J to 6 bases, leaving 0 bases not matched to a gene. The CDR3 is CASSLTGGNSPLHF. CDR3 nucleotides: TGTGCCAGCAGTTTGACAGGGGGTAATTCACCCCTCCACTTT.

The chain is built from TRBV30 and TRBJ2-7, with TRBD1 identical over 12 bases. CDR3 size: 13 residues. J gave up 2 bases and V 5 bases, and 1 base lay outside the gene matches. The germline V gene encodes CDR1 GTSNPN and CDR2 SVGIG (reference sequence). DNA of the CDR3: TGTGCCTGGTGGGACAGGGGGCCCTACGAGCAGTACTTC. Protein product: CAWWDRGPYEQYF.

This clonotype was found a few times. The chain is built from TRBV4-1 and TRBJ1-3, with D perhaps TRBD1 (5 bases). The CDR3 sequence is 17 residues long. Germline V gene lookup returns CDR1 MGHRA and CDR2 YSYEKL. Between the trimmed V and J ends, which lost 4 bases and 0 bases, there was a span of 16 bases. This CDR3 is CASSRGIMGDSGNTIYF. The CDR3, as DNA: TGCGCCAGCAGCCGGGGCATCATGGGGGACTCTGGAAACACCATATATTTT.

This chain connects TRBV11-2 to TRBJ2-7; D not resolved. This CDR3 has 14 amino acids. The germline V gene has CDR1 SGHAT and CDR2 FQNNGV. Trimming cost V 2 bases and J 0 bases, with 8 bases left between them. The CDR3 DNA reads TGTGCCAGCAGCTTAAGTCCGAGCTCCTACGAGCAGTACTTC. Residues: CASSLSPSSYEQYF.

Only a few counts were recorded for this clonotype. This chain links TRBV18 with TRBJ1-3; no reliable D call. The V gene's germline CDR1 is KGHSH and CDR2 LQKENI. This CDR3 spans 14 amino acids. V lost 3 bases and J lost 6, with 12 bases in between. The CDR3 loop reads CASSPMGRTNTIYF. The DNA for the CDR3 is TGTGCCAGCTCACCTATGGGCCGAACAAACACCATATATTTT.

This chain joins TRBV6-5 and TRBJ2-3; D remains ambiguous. In germline, CDR1 is MNHEY, CDR2 SVGAGI. Between the trimmed V and J ends, which lost 3 bases and 0 bases, there was a span of 13 bases. The CDR3 is 16 amino acids. CDR3 sequence (DNA): TGTGCCAGCAGTTATGTGTGGCAGGCAAGCACAGATACGCAGTATTTT. The encoded protein is CASSYVWQASTDTQYF.

The table lists this clonotype with many counts. CDR3 in DNA: TGCAGTGCTGGGGACAGGGGGAGTCGGCCCCAGCATTTT. Its protein is CSAGDRGSRPQHF. The chain has TRBV20-1 and TRBJ1-5, with 11 bases aligning to TRBD1. Germline V gives CDR1 DFQATT, CDR2 SNEGSKA (reference sequence). Trimming at V came to 5 bases and at J to 9 bases, leaving 6 bases not matched to a gene. The CDR3 has 13 residues.

CDR3 sequence reads: CASSQDQGPYNEQFF. As DNA, the CDR3 is TGTGCCAGCAGCCAAGATCAGGGCCCCTACAATGAGCAGTTCTTC. The rearrangement links TRBV3-1 to TRBJ2-1; TRBD1 might be the D (5 bases). Germline V gives CDR1 LGHDT, CDR2 YNNKEL (reference sequence). The CDR3 covers 15 residues. V lost 0 bases, J lost 2 bases, and 8 bases lay in between.

This clonotype has just a few counts. The chain joins TRBV28 to TRBJ2-4; the D gene is possibly TRBD1 (6 bases). V lost 7 bases and J 2 bases, leaving 18 bases between the germline ends. Germline CDR1 MDHEN, CDR2 SYDVKM. This CDR3 is 16 amino acids long. CDR3 nucleotide sequence: TGTGCCAGCACCACCACCCACGGGACACCCAAAAACATTCAGTACTTC. Residues: CASTTTHGTPKNIQYF.

The V and J genes are TRBV12-3 or TRBV12-4 and TRBJ1-1, with a tentative D call TRBD1 (5 bases). V lost 0 bases to trimming and J lost 0 bases, with 23 bases between them. This CDR3 is 20 amino acids long. The CDR3 nucleotides are TGTGCCAGCAGTTTAGCGCGTCGACGGCAGGGAATAATAATGAACACTGAAGCTTTCTTT. Translation: CASSLARRRQGIIMNTEAFF.

This clonotype was seen a few times. The chain joins TRBV5-1 to TRBJ2-6, with D unclear. V gave up 3 bases and J gave up 0 bases, with 22 bases separating them. Germline V lookup: CDR1 SGHRS, CDR2 YFSETQ. The CDR3 has 20 amino acids. In DNA, the CDR3 is TGCGCCAGCAGCTCCGACTCGCGCGACACCTTCTTCTCTGGGGCCAACGTCCTGACTTTC. Encoded protein: CASSSDSRDTFFSGANVLTF.

The chain joins TRBV20-1 to TRBJ2-1, with a tentative D call TRBD2 (6 bases). Deletions cut 2 bases from V and 6 bases from J, with 14 bases between. CDR3 length equals 14 residues. Germline CDR1 is DFQATT and CDR2 is SNEGSKA (reference sequence). The CDR3 DNA is TGCAGTGCTAGATACGGGAGTGGGGGCAATGAGCAGTTCTTC. The encoded protein is CSARYGSGGNEQFF.

This clonotype was observed once. This rearrangement joins TRBV11-2 to TRBJ1-1; D unresolved. Germline V gene data show CDR1 as SGHAT and CDR2 as FQNNGV. This CDR3 has 14 residues. Trimming took 4 bases from V and 8 from J, leaving 17 bases between them. The CDR3 DNA follows: TGTGCCAGCAGCTCCTCATGGATTGGGGAAGAAGCTTTCTTT. Translated: CASSSSWIGEEAFF.

The chain employs TRBV7-2 and TRBJ2-7, with TRBD1 identical over 11 bases. Trimming took 5 bases from V and 6 from J; bases not matched to a gene: 9. The CDR3 has 15 amino acids. Germline V gene sequence: CDR1 SGHTA, CDR2 FQGNSA. The CDR3 bases are TGTGCCAGCAGCCCGATTCGGACAGGGGGCGGCGAGCAGTACTTC. It translates to CASSPIRTGGGEQYF.

This clonotype was picked up a small number of times. This rearrangement joins TRBV28 to TRBJ1-3; no firm D call. Germline CDR1 is MDHEN and CDR2 is SYDVKM. The V gene lost 3 bases and the J gene lost 2 bases, with 2 bases spanning the gap. The CDR3 runs to 12 residues. In DNA form, the CDR3 reads TGTGCCAGCAGTTTCGCTGGAAACACCATATATTTT. Translated: CASSFAGNTIYF.

The chain has TRBV12-3 or TRBV12-4 and TRBJ2-3; D uncertain. The CDR3 is made up of 14 amino acids. Between the trimmed V and J ends, which lost 4 bases and 0 bases, there was a span of 8 bases. The DNA of the CDR3 is TGTGCCAGCAGTTATGGACCCAGCACAGATACGCAGTATTTT. It is translated as CASSYGPSTDTQYF.

The chain is built from TRBV19 and TRBJ2-7, with 8 positions matching TRBD1. The CDR3 runs 15 residues. Germline trimming cut 5 bases from V and 4 bases from J; bases unmatched to any gene: 10. Germline V gene lookup returns CDR1 LNHDA and CDR2 SQIVND (reference sequence). Here the CDR3 DNA reads TGTGCCAGTAGTGACCCGGGACAGGCGTTATACGAGCAGTACTTC. It yields the protein CASSDPGQALYEQYF.